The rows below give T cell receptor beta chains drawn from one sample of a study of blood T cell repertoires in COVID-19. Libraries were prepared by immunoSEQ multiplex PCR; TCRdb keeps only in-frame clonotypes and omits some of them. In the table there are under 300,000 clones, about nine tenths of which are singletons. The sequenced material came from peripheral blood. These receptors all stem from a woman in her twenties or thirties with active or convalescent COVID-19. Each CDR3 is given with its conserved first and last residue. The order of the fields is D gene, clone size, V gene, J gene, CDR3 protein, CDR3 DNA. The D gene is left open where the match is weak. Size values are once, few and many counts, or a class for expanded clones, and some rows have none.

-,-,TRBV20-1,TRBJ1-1,CRAPRASETFF,TGCAGGGCCCCGAGGGCCAGCGAGACCTTCTTT
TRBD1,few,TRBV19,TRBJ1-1,CASSHRPGTGLGNTEAFF,TGTGCCAGTAGTCACCGTCCCGGGACAGGGTTGGGGAACACTGAAGCTTTCTTT
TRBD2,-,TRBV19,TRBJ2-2,CASSITGGGANTGELFF,TGTGCCAGTAGTATAACTGGCGGGGGGGCGAACACCGGGGAGCTGTTTTTT
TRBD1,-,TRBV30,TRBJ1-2,CAWTTGGPYGYTF,TGTGCCTGGACTACAGGGGGCCCCTATGGCTACACCTTC
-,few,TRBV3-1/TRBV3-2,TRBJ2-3,CASSKRGTDTQYF,TGTGCCAGCAGCAAGAGGGGCACAGATACGCAGTATTTT
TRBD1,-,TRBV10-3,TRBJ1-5,CAISESRTGGNQPQHF,TGTGCCATCAGTGAGTCGAGGACAGGGGGCAATCAGCCCCAGCATTTT
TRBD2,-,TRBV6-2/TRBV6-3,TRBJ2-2,CASSLKGLAGETGELFF,TGTGCCAGCAGCTTAAAGGGACTAGCGGGGGAAACGGGGGAGCTGTTTTTT
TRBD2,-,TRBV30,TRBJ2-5,CAWSTGGVQAREYF,TGTGCCTGGAGTACGGGGGGGGTTCAAGCGAGGGAGTACTTC
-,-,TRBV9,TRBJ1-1,CASSTVSNTEAFF,TGTGCCAGTTCGACAGTGTCGAACACTGAAGCTTTCTTT
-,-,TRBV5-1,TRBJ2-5,CASSRGTLQETQYF,TGCGCCAGCAGCCGAGGGACTCTCCAAGAGACCCAGTACTTC
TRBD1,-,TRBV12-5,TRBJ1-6,CASGLATGTGFGPLHF,TGTGCTAGTGGTTTGGCCACCGGGACAGGGTTTGGGCCCCTCCACTTT
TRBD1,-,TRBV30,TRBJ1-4,CAWSPDGTVGEKLFF,TGTGCCTGGAGTCCCGATGGGACAGTAGGTGAAAAACTGTTTTTT
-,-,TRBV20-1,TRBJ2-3,CSASVPGTDTQYF,TGCAGTGCTAGTGTCCCGGGCACAGATACGCAGTATTTT
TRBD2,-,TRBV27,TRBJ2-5,CASSPLAGGYQETQYF,TGTGCCAGCAGCCCACTAGCGGGGGGGTACCAAGAGACCCAGTACTTC
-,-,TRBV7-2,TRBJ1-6,CASSLARGGAYNSPLHF,TGTGCCAGCAGCTTAGCGCGAGGGGGGGCCTATAATTCACCCCTCCACTTT
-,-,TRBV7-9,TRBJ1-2,CACSAGLKRHSNYGYTF,TGTGCCTGTAGTGCGGGCCTTAAACGCCACTCTAACTATGGCTACACCTTC
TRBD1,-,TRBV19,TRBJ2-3,CASSFGDRADTQYF,TGTGCCAGTAGTTTTGGGGACAGAGCAGATACGCAGTATTTT
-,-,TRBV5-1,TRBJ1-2,CASSPGVGADGYTF,TGCGCCAGCAGCCCCGGGGTGGGGGCGGATGGCTACACCTTC
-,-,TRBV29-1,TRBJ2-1,CSVGGLSYNEQFF,TGCAGCGTTGGGGGGCTCTCCTACAATGAGCAGTTCTTC
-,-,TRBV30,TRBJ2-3,CAWSDGDTQYF,TGTGCCTGGAGTGACGGGGATACGCAGTATTTT
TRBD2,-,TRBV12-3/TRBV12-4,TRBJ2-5,CASSRGGVETQYF,TGTGCCAGCAGCCGCGGGGGTGTGGAGACCCAGTACTTC
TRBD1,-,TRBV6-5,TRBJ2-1,CASSYRDRGQNEQFF,TGTGCCAGCAGTTACCGGGACAGGGGCCAAAATGAGCAGTTCTTC
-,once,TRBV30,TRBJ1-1,CACPMGGTEAFF,TGTGCCTGCCCTATGGGGGGCACTGAAGCTTTCTTT
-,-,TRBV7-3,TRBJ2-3,CASSLGGQPFGTDTQYF,TGTGCCAGCAGCTTAGGAGGCCAGCCCTTCGGCACAGATACGCAGTATTTT
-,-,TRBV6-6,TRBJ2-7,CASSYVDIASYEQYF,TGTGCCAGCAGTTACGTGGACATCGCTTCCTACGAGCAGTACTTC
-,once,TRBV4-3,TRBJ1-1,CASSQGPFNTEAFF,TGCGCCAGCAGCCAAGGTCCCTTCAACACTGAAGCTTTCTTT
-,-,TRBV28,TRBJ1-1,CASSVRGGANTEAFF,TGTGCCAGCAGTGTTCGGGGGGGGGCGAACACTGAAGCTTTCTTT
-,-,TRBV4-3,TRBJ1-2,CASSRHPADSYGYTF,TGCGCCAGCAGCCGTCACCCGGCAGACTCCTATGGCTACACCTTC
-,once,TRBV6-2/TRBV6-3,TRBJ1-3,CASSSRVSGNTIYF,TGTGCCAGCAGTTCGAGAGTCTCTGGAAACACCATATATTTT